These 6 T cell receptor beta chains were sequenced from one sample in a study of TIL therapy for anti-PD-1-resistant metastatic lung cancer. Time point noted: pre-treatment sample, taken before nivolumab and TIL therapy. Sequencing used immunoSEQ v3. TCRdb keeps only in-frame clones here, not all; method: immunoSEQ multiplex PCR. The table includes tens of thousands of clones, approximately 86% detected once. The starting material was blood, obtained at baseline. These receptors all stem from a person aged 25 to 85 with non-small cell lung cancer.

This chain connects TRBV27 to TRBJ1-5, with D possibly being TRBD1 (6 bases). The germline V gene encodes CDR1 MNHEY and CDR2 SMNVEV (reference sequence). With 3 bases removed from V and 7 bases from J, the gap between germline ends came to 10 bases. The CDR3 loop spans 13 amino acids. The CDR3 reads CASSFGGRQPQHF. The CDR3 coding sequence is TGTGCCAGCAGTTTCGGGGGGCGGCAGCCCCAGCATTTT.

This chain links TRBV5-1 with TRBJ2-6, with TRBD1 matching 9 bases. This CDR3 comprises 16 residues. V shed 0 bases, J shed 2 bases, and the junction held 0 bases outside the gene matches. Germline V gives CDR1 SGHRS, CDR2 YFSETQ. The CDR3 sequence is CASSLDRGPGANVLTF. The CDR3 bases are TGCGCCAGCAGCTTGGACAGGGGGCCTGGGGCCAACGTCCTGACTTTC.

The gene calls are TRBV5-1 and TRBJ2-3; 8 positions agree with TRBD2. Germline V gives CDR1 SGHRS, CDR2 YFSETQ. The CDR3 is made up of 20 amino acids. V dropped 1 base and J dropped 0; count of bases not matched to a gene: 16. CDR3 loop: CASSLRWPNVLAASTDTQYF. The CDR3 nucleotides read TGCGCCAGCAGCTTGCGATGGCCCAATGTACTAGCGGCTAGCACAGATACGCAGTATTTT.

The chain joins TRBV5-1 to TRBJ2-3, with 7 bases identical to TRBD2. V was pared by 5 bases and J by 0 bases, with 6 bases of the junction left unmatched. CDR1 SGHRS and CDR2 YFSETQ come from the germline V gene. The CDR3 runs to 15 residues. The CDR3 here is CASSPLAYSTDTQYF. DNA for the CDR3: TGCGCCAGCAGTCCACTAGCGTATAGCACAGATACGCAGTATTTT.

This clone was picked up one time. This sequence joins TRBV5-1 and TRBJ2-3, with D possibly being TRBD1 or TRBD2 (5 bases each). Deletions cut 6 bases from V and 5 bases from J, with 10 bases between. The CDR3 is 12 amino acids. The germline gives CDR1 SGHRS, CDR2 YFSETQ. CDR3 protein: CASTGTLDTQYF. CDR3 nucleotides: TGCGCCAGCACCGGGACCCTAGATACGCAGTATTTT.

The rearrangement joins TRBV19 to TRBJ2-5, with 8 positions matching TRBD1. Germline V CDR1 and CDR2: LNHDA, SQIVND (reference sequence). This CDR3 contains 15 residues. The junction had 9 bases not matched to a gene; V was cut back by 5 bases and J by 4 bases. CDR3 loop: CASSVRQGMRETQYF. The CDR3 bases are TGTGCCAGTAGTGTACGACAGGGGATGAGAGAGACCCAGTACTTC.